This T cell receptor beta chain derives from a study of shared clonotypes between healthy human individuals. CD8 cells regarded as naive lacked CD45RO, were positively chosen for CCR7, and omitted terminally differentiated effector memory CD45RA+ cells. Those who donated were healthy HIV-negative adults, with no recent acute infections or vaccinations reported. The run depth of the assay was deep. Evenly divided among several immunoSEQ plates was the genomic DNA of each subset. In the sorted-subset replicate PCRs, 200 ng DNA, around 30,000 T cell genomes, was used. Only in-frame clones appear in the TCRdb table, and some are missing; sequencing was by immunoSEQ multiplex PCR. Here the sample spans about 2 million clones, approximately 94% being singletons. Specimen: naive CD8+ T cells sorted from blood. The receptor was derived from a man younger than 35 in good health.

CDR3 sequence (DNA): TGTGCCAGCAGCTTAGTGGGTGGGACAGGGGCCGTGGATACGCAGTATTTT. This sequence encodes CASSLVGGTGAVDTQYF. This chain links TRBV7-8 with TRBJ2-3; TRBD1 matches 10 bases. The germline gives CDR1 SGHVS, CDR2 FQNEAQ. CDR3 length equals 17 residues. The J segment lost 6 bases and the V segment lost 1 base, leaving 10 bases of the junction unmatched.